The T cell receptor beta chain under discussion was sequenced for a study of T cell responses to AZD1222 COVID-19 vaccine. Whole-study context: Second-dose recipients at about 4 or about 12 weeks were treated as one pooled group. Study findings and constraints: CD4 TCRs linked to vaccination spanned spike, dominating at 160-218 and 743-854. Mostly white British, mostly female donors; authors suggested clonal diversity may be underestimated. Scientists sampled the repertoires only once the peak T cell response had passed.

Sequencing used immunoSEQ multiplex PCR; TCRdb keeps in-frame clones, though not all of them. The sample includes 150,000 or so clones, 70% to 90% seen only once; the top ten take more than 7%. Comment on this clone: Its antigen is unknown.

The TCR was taken from an adult in good health. The starting material was peripheral blood, obtained on day 0 of AZD1222 vaccination.

CDR3 in DNA: TGTGCCAGCAGTTACTCGAAGCAAGGGGGGTCACCCCTCCACTTT. It translates to CASSYSKQGGSPLHF. The gene calls are TRBV6-6 and TRBJ1-6; D may be TRBD1 (6 bases). Trimming removed 0 bases at V and 10 bases at J, with 13 bases between. Germline values: CDR1 MNHNY, CDR2 SVGAGI (reference sequence). The CDR3 extends over 15 amino acids.